Listed below are T cell receptor beta chains from one sample, sequenced in a study of blood T cell repertoires in COVID-19. Here immunoSEQ multiplex PCR was the method, and the copy in TCRdb shows in-frame clones only, minus some. The sample yields over 40,000 clones, about 92% seen once. Source material: peripheral blood. Source of these receptors: a human donor in a cohort sampled during active COVID-19. Both conserved end residues are part of each CDR3. D genes are given only for firm matches.

D: TRBD2; length: 13; V: TRBV12-3/TRBV12-4; J: TRBJ2-3; CDR3: CASLSGTTDTQYF
D: -; length: 17; V: TRBV9; J: TRBJ1-6; CDR3: CASSDSRVMGLNSPLHF
D: -; length: 13; V: TRBV9; J: TRBJ2-7; CDR3: CASSPGLSYEQYF
D: TRBD1; length: 16; V: TRBV5-4; J: TRBJ2-5; CDR3: CASSAGGTGSRETQYF
D: TRBD2; length: 15; V: TRBV11-2; J: TRBJ2-7; CDR3: CASSSSGRSAYEQYF
D: -; length: 14; V: TRBV9; J: TRBJ1-2; CDR3: CASSVGRGGGGYTF
D: -; length: 13; V: TRBV12-3/TRBV12-4; J: TRBJ2-7; CDR3: CASSFSHFGEQYF
D: TRBD2; length: 14; V: TRBV7-6; J: TRBJ2-1; CDR3: CASSFLAGGDEQFF
D: -; length: 13; V: TRBV10-3; J: TRBJ2-7; CDR3: CATRTPFSYEQYF
D: TRBD1; length: 18; V: TRBV19; J: TRBJ1-5; CDR3: CASSSRGSQGVSNQPQHF
D: TRBD1; length: 16; V: TRBV10-3; J: TRBJ1-2; CDR3: CAIKGQGLSADYGYTF
D: -; length: 13; V: TRBV5-5; J: TRBJ1-2; CDR3: CASSLGSSGGYTF
D: TRBD1; length: 13; V: TRBV10-3; J: TRBJ2-7; CDR3: CAIKRTGDHEQYF
D: TRBD1; length: 17; V: TRBV10-2; J: TRBJ1-5; CDR3: CASSEGRGDRGLQPQHF
D: -; length: 12; V: TRBV27; J: TRBJ2-7; CDR3: CATASFGDEQYF
D: -; length: 15; V: TRBV7-2; J: TRBJ1-2; CDR3: CASSLPPGQDNGYTF
D: -; length: 9; V: TRBV6-4; J: TRBJ1-2; CDR3: CASPSGYTF
D: TRBD1; length: 14; V: TRBV5-4; J: TRBJ2-5; CDR3: CASSARDSQETQYF
D: -; length: 15; V: TRBV30; J: TRBJ2-1; CDR3: CAWSARGSLYNEQFF
D: -; length: 13; V: TRBV19; J: TRBJ1-2; CDR3: CASSIFAGDGYTF
D: -; length: 11; V: TRBV12-3/TRBV12-4; J: TRBJ2-7; CDR3: CASSYGVQQYF
D: TRBD1; length: 15; V: TRBV9; J: TRBJ2-5; CDR3: CASSVTGGNQETQYF
D: -; length: 15; V: TRBV27; J: TRBJ2-7; CDR3: CASSPTPTLSYEQYF
D: TRBD1; length: 13; V: TRBV12-3/TRBV12-4; J: TRBJ1-2; CDR3: CASSFRGQESYTF
D: -; length: 15; V: TRBV7-2; J: TRBJ1-3; CDR3: CASSLGAYSGNTIYF
D: TRBD1; length: 12; V: TRBV2; J: TRBJ1-2; CDR3: CASSDRGYGYTF